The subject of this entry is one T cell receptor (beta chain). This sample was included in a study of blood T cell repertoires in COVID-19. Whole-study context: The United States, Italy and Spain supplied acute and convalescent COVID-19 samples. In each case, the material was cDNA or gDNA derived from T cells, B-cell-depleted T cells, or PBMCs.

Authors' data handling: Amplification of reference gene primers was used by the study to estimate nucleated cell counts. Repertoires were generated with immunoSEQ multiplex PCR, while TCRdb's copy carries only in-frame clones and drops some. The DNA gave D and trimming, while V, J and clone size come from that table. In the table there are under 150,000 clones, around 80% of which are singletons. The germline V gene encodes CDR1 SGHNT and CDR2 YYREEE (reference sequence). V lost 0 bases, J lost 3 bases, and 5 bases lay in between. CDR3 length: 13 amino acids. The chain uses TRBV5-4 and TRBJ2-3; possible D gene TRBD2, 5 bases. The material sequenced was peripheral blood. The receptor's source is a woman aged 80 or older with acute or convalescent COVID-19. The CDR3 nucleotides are TGTGCCAGCAGCTTGGGGACTACAGATACGCAGTATTTT. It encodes CASSLGTTDTQYF. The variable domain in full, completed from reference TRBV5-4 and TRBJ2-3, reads ETGVTQSPTHLIKTRGQQVTLRCSSQSGHNTVSWYQQALGQGPQFIFQYYREEENGRGNFPPRFSGLQFPNYSSELNVNALELDDSALYLCASSLGTTDTQYFGPGTRLTVL.